This TCR beta chain was identified in a study of OX40 agonist ivuxolimab in advanced cancers. A note on the overall study: Ivuxolimab was a fully human IgG2 agonistic monoclonal antibody targeting the costimulatory receptor OX40 (CD134). Of the 50 to 55 dose-escalation patients, hepatocellular carcinoma was present in 19, melanoma in roughly 15, renal cell carcinoma in 9 and head and neck cancer in 9. Partial responses were achieved by three dose-escalation patients, of whom one had hepatocellular carcinoma and two had cutaneous melanoma. Intravenous ivuxolimab was administered to patients every 2 weeks at six dose levels: 0.01, 0.1, 0.3, 1.5, 3 and 10 mg/kg. The paper reports the monotherapy dose-escalation portion (N of about 54 patients) of the phase I ivuxolimab trial. Prior anti-PD-1, anti-PD-L1 or anti-CTLA-4 therapy was permitted, and checkpoint inhibitors had been received by around 39% of dose-escalation patients. A male proportion of approximately 83% and a mean age of approximately 62 years, ranging from about 20 to 85, were recorded for the dose-escalation cohort. Peripheral TCRbeta sequencing aimed to test whether ivuxolimab altered TCR sequence diversity and caused clonal T-cell expansion.

Genomic DNA was isolated from the sorted cells so that the TCRbeta CDR3 region could be sequenced. The immunoSEQ Assay was used for sequencing of TCRbeta CDR3 regions. TCRdb took this table from immuneACCESS and kept in-frame rearrangements with V and J called. Such tables lack part of the clones; where checked against another copy, unresolved V genes explain under half of the gap, and the rest is unexplained. The sample has around 59,000 clones on record, 89% of them singletons. The ten largest make up more than 9% of the sample. Notes on this clone: Its recognized antigen is unknown. No base qualities exist here, and no much larger clone lies one base off it.

The trim is 5 bases for V and 1 base for J, with a gap of 11 bases between the germline ends. The germline V gene yields SGHAT for CDR1 and FQNNGV for CDR2. From the cysteine through the phenylalanine, the CDR3 covers 15 amino acids. Of the read, only the CDR3 DNA is kept; its 45 bases are in frame from base 1. The trial excluded patients who had a history of autoimmune disease or were on systemic immunosuppression. In every dose cohort, peripheral blood was drawn for TCR sequencing at baseline, cycle 4 day 1, and cycle 7 day 1. The samples were drawn from a first-in-human, open-label, multicenter phase I dose-escalation trial of ivuxolimab. Adults with locally advanced or metastatic melanoma, renal cell, hepatocellular, or head and neck squamous cell carcinoma were enrolled in the trial. Before TCR sequencing, CD4+ T cells and CD8+ T cells were sorted from peripheral blood as separate populations.

Beyond this particular receptor, the publication reports: Partial responders in the 0.1-3.0 mg/kg groups had among the lowest normalized peripheral clonal expansion, especially among CD8+ T cells. At doses of 0.1 to 3.0 mg/kg, clonal expansion of both CD4+ and CD8+ blood T cells was observed from baseline to week 6. After ivuxolimab, CD8+ T cells had more expanded clones than CD4+ T cells on average. Low levels of normalized T-cell clonal expansion were also seen in some nonresponding patients. Which antigens the clonally expanded peripheral T cells were specific for was not determined.

Sequencing used CD4+ or CD8+ T cells sorted from blood, obtained in a trial of the OX40 agonist ivuxolimab. Recombination linked TRBV11-2 to TRBJ2-2; D gene: possibly TRBD2, on 6 matching bases. The clonotype was recovered from an adult with an advanced solid tumor such as melanoma, head and neck, liver or kidney cancer. CDR3 reads: CASSHGRGNTGELFF. The DNA sequence reads TGTGCCAGCAGCCACGGGCGGGGGAACACCGGGGAGCTGTTTTTT. Here the CDR3 is joined to the reference TRBV11-2 and TRBJ2-2 genes, and the full variable domain is: EAGVAQSPRYKIIEKRQSVAFWCNPISGHATLYWYQQILGQGPKLLIQFQNNGVVDDSQLPKDRFSAERLKGVDSTLKIQPAKLEDSAVYLCASSHGRGNTGELFFGEGSRLTVL.